This passage covers 9 T cell receptor beta chains from one sample sequenced in a study of blood T cell repertoires in COVID-19. Sequencing was performed with immunoSEQ multiplex PCR; in TCRdb, only in-frame clones are kept and a portion is missing. The sample lists roughly 100,000 clones; 80% to 90% were seen once. Sequenced input: peripheral blood. The receptors originated from a human donor with COVID-19, enrolled during active disease. The donor label of this sample is uncertain.

The chain employs TRBV20-1 and TRBJ1-2; D remains ambiguous. CDR3 length: 13 amino acids. Germline-derived CDR1 and CDR2 are DFQATT and SNEGSKA (reference sequence). The V and J ends lost 3 bases and 1 base respectively, with 9 bases between them. The CDR3 spells CSASVPGNYGYTF. Written as DNA, the CDR3 is TGCAGTGCTAGTGTCCCGGGTAACTATGGCTACACCTTC.

The chain combines TRBV3-1 (or the pseudogene TRBV3-2) with TRBJ1-6; tentative D call: TRBD1 (5 bases). Germline loops: CDR1 LGHDT, CDR2 YNNKEL (reference sequence). CDR3 length: 16 residues. V was clipped by 0 bases and J by 6 bases, with 12 bases between them. The CDR3 bases are TGTGCCAGCAGCCAAGAATGGTTAGGGGCTAATTCACCCCTCCACTTT. This gives the protein CASSQEWLGANSPLHF.

The chain uses TRBV28 and TRBJ2-7; TRBD1 matches 8 bases. The CDR3 has 14 residues. Germline lookup yields CDR1 MDHEN and CDR2 SYDVKM. V was pared by 4 bases and J by 0 bases, with 2 bases of the junction left unmatched. CDR3 region: CASSSGGYSYEQYF. In DNA, the CDR3 is TGTGCCAGCAGTTCAGGGGGCTACTCCTACGAGCAGTACTTC. The full variable domain, in which reference TRBV28 and TRBJ2-7 provide the parts outside the CDR3, is DVKVTQSSRYLVKRTGEKVFLECVQDMDHENMFWYRQDPGLGLRLIYFSYDVKMKEKGDIPEGYSVSREKKERFSLILESASTNQTSMYLCASSSGGYSYEQYFGPGTRLTVT.

This chain uses TRBV4-2 with TRBJ2-7; TRBD1 aligns across 9 bases. Germline-derived CDR1 and CDR2 are LGHNA and YNFKEQ. V shed 4 bases, J shed 5 bases, and the junction held 9 bases outside the gene matches. This CDR3 region has 15 residues. In nucleotides, the CDR3 is TGTGCCAGCAGCCGCGACCGGGACAGGGAAAACGAGCAGTACTTC. It codes for CASSRDRDRENEQYF.

DNA for the CDR3: TGTGCCAGCAGCCAAAATACCGGACAGCATGGCTACACCTTC. Translating it yields CASSQNTGQHGYTF. The chain combines TRBV3-1 (or the pseudogene TRBV3-2) with TRBJ1-2, with D perhaps matching TRBD1 (6 bases). Trimming left V 2 bases short and J 6 bases short, with 13 bases between. The CDR3 contains 14 residues. CDR1 LGHDT and CDR2 YNNKEL come from the germline V gene (reference sequence).

Points on this clone: One junction end does not reproduce the germline sequence, and a read error may be involved. The V call is TRBV2, the J call TRBJ1-3, with 10 bases lining up with TRBD1. The CDR3 covers 14 residues. Germline V gene sequence: CDR1 SNHLY, CDR2 FYNNEI. CDR3 sequence (DNA): TGTGCCAGCAGTTTAGACAGGGGGCGATCCGCCGAGGGTTTT. Protein sequence: CASSLDRGRSAEGF.

CDR3 in amino acids: CASSTGQGRYGYTF. In nucleotides, the CDR3 is TGTGCCAGTAGTACCGGACAGGGTCGCTATGGCTACACCTTC. The chain uses TRBV19 and TRBJ1-2, with 8 bases lining up with TRBD1. Trimming took 4 bases from V and 4 from J; bases not matched to a gene: 5. Germline assignment: CDR1 LNHDA and CDR2 SQIVND (reference sequence). The CDR3 consists of 14 residues. The full variable domain, with the rest looked up from reference TRBV19 and TRBJ1-2, is DGGITQSPKYLFRKEGQNVTLSCEQNLNHDAMYWYRQDPGQGLRLIYYSQIVNDFQKGDIAEGYSVSREKKESFPLTVTSAQKNPTAFYLCASSTGQGRYGYTFGSGTRLTVV.

Turning to this clone: It is unclear where the CDR3 begins or ends on the DNA, so no DNA is shown, and the CDR3 is as TCRdb lists it. The genes are TRBV3-1 (or the pseudogene TRBV3-2) and TRBJ2-1; whether TRBD2, the table's D call, matches the DNA was not checked. From germline, CDR1 is LGHDT and CDR2 YNNKEL (reference sequence). Both ends counted, the CDR3 spans 14 residues. The CDR3 sequence: CASSQDVAGGSQIF.

This chain links TRBV6-5 with TRBJ1-2, with a weak D call TRBD1 (6 bases). Germline values: CDR1 MNHEY, CDR2 SVGAGI. V was cut by 2 bases and J by 7 bases, with 14 bases left in between. The CDR3 loop spans 14 amino acids. CDR3 loop: CASSYGGGSSGYTF. Here the CDR3 DNA reads TGTGCCAGCAGTTACGGGGGGGGCTCTAGTGGCTACACCTTC.